The T cell receptor beta chain under discussion was sequenced for a study of T cells in Graves' hyperthyroidism and ophthalmopathy (dated by TCRdb to between 2019 and 2020). Background on the whole study: Peripheral blood was sampled at the time of initial diagnosis, prior to any treatment. To identify distinguishing TCR V-J signatures, a discovery cohort of around 98 patients was used, comprising some 45 with Graves' ophthalmopathy and 57 with stable Graves' hyperthyroidism. An independent validation cohort of under 20 hyperthyroidism patients and about 15 patients who later progressed to ophthalmopathy tested prospective prediction of ophthalmopathy. The 100 or so discovery patients were divided at random into training and test sets in a 7:3 ratio. In addition, the study compared T-cell repertoires in thyroid tissue and in blood from several Graves' hyperthyroidism patients. Once sampling was done, hyperthyroidism patients were given methimazole at a starting dose of 30 mg daily, whereas ophthalmopathy patients were given high-dose intravenous methylprednisolone. The paper reports TCR Vbeta CDR3 sequencing of 140 or so peripheral blood samples: around 45 ophthalmopathy, about 75 hyperthyroidism and around 17 progressor patients.

The germline V gene (reference sequence) specifies DFQATT as CDR1 and SNEGSKA as CDR2. The CDR3 measures 13 amino acids from cysteine to phenylalanine. The sequence is cut down to CDR3 DNA, 39 bases in frame from base 1. The trim is 3 bases for V and 4 bases for J, with a gap of 11 bases between the germline ends. Graves' hyperthyroidism was defined as stable when no progression to ophthalmopathy occurred over 18 months of follow-up. Hyperthyroidism patients were newly diagnosed, with disease duration under 2 months, and aged 18 to 65 years. Patients with uncontrolled infections, other autoimmune diseases, pregnancy or lactation were excluded. Diagnoses were established on the basis of clinical symptoms, serum thyroxine and TRAb, thyroid ultrasound, and orbital computed tomography. PBMCs were separated from 8 to 10 ml of fresh peripheral blood using Ficoll-Paque density gradient centrifugation. Total RNA was extracted using Trizol reagent, and RNA quality was assessed on an Agilent 2100 Bioanalyzer.

This clonotype was seen more than once but under ten times. The target of this receptor is not known. One base away there is no much larger clone; base qualities are not given. Results the study describes overall, beyond this receptor: In validation, the model predicted progression to ophthalmopathy with around 71% sensitivity and less than 75% specificity, a median of approximately 6.5 months before onset. In cross-validation, a model built on a 13 V-J signature told ophthalmopathy apart from stable hyperthyroidism with under 90% sensitivity and around 84% specificity, and in testing the same model reached 80%/75%. Sample size was not statistically predetermined, and blinding of investigators to group allocation was not performed. Most expanded thyroid clonotypes (frequency above 0.001) were also found in blood, which suggests that blood repertoires may mirror thyroid immune responses.

The TCR beta CDR3 regions were amplified from RNA transcripts. The TCR CDR3 was subjected to a first round of RT-PCR using the HTBI primer set and the Qiagen OneStep RT-PCR kit. The libraries were constructed in a second round of multiplex PCR and then size-selected and purified. Paired-end sequencing of the libraries was performed with 100 bp reads on an Illumina HiSeq2000. In the paper's pipeline: SOAPnuke was used to process the raw data, removing reads that contained adapters or uncalled bases, had a mean Phred below 15, or lacked an exact match to the constant primer or identifier. High-quality paired reads were merged with COPE v1.2.5, and unique nucleotide sequences were defined as clonotypes. Clonotypes were aligned to IMGT TRBV, TRBD and TRBJ reference segments using MiTCR v1.1. Analysis was restricted to V-J combinations with a frequency above 0.0001, which covered approximately 99% of repertoires. The TCS score was defined as the ratio of F50 (clonal expansion) to E x V (chaos), calculated using BLOSUM62-based TCRdist between CDR3 peptides within each V-J. Welch's t-statistics and random forest reduced roughly 540 V-J features to 10 to 15, which were used in a naive Bayes classifier (R e1071). The public reads were run again by TCRdb, first through fastp at Q25 and then through MiXCR, and only productive beta chains were kept. Rows merge per CDR3 protein into single entries with the most common DNA and genes. It is TCRdb's table, rather than the study itself, that gives the V and J calls and clone size. In this sample the table shows a few hundred thousand distinct CDR3 sequences, roughly 18% of which occur a single time. About 45% of the sample lies in the top ten.

The sample consisted of blood. This sequence originates from a man aged 40-49 years with Graves' hyperthyroidism. This chain joins TRBV20-1 to TRBJ2-3; TRBD2 might be the D gene, on 5 matching bases. CDR3 sequence: CSASGPGADTQYF. The DNA reads as follows: TGCAGTGCTAGCGGCCCCGGGGCAGATACGCAGTATTTT.